Following are 2 T cell receptor beta chains from one sample sequenced in a study of T cells after yellow fever vaccination. TCRdb fed the 5' RACE reads into MiXCR, producing one record per CDR3 protein. The sample holds roughly 340,000 distinct CDR3 sequences; about 8.7% are singletons and the top ten take approximately 19%. The sequences come from PBMCs, collected on the day of the first yellow fever vaccination. The receptor source for this set is a man younger than 35 who received the YFV17D yellow fever vaccine.

The chain has TRBV20-1 and TRBJ2-2, with 11 bases aligning to TRBD2. The V and J ends lost 1 base and 4 bases, in that order; junction bases with no gene match: 2. Per the germline V gene, CDR1 is DFQATT and CDR2 is SNEGSKA (reference sequence). This CDR3 is 15 amino acids long. CDR3 sequence reads: CSARGGTSGTGELFF. CDR3 DNA: TGCAGTGCTAGAGGGGGGACTAGCGGCACCGGGGAGCTGTTTTTT.

The sample holds a few counts of this clonotype. The chain uses TRBV11-3 and TRBJ2-1, with no clear D. Trimming cost V 1 base and J 9 bases, with 4 bases left between them. The germline V gene has CDR1 SGHNT and CDR2 YENEEA. The length of the CDR3 is 11 residues. The DNA for the CDR3 is TGTGCCAGCAGCTTAGGGACTGAGCAGTTCTTC. It yields the protein CASSLGTEQFF. The full variable domain, with the rest looked up from reference TRBV11-3 and TRBJ2-1, is EAGVVQSPRYKIIEKKQPVAFWCNPISGHNTLYWYLQNLGQGPELLIRYENEEAVDDSQLPKDRFSAERLKGVDSTLKIQPAELGDSAVYLCASSLGTEQFFGPGTRLTVL.